This passage covers 8 T cell receptor beta chains from one sample sequenced in a study of graft-versus-host responses after intestinal transplantation. The method was immunoSEQ multiplex PCR; TCRdb's version includes in-frame clones alone and lacks a portion of them. In the table there are more than 9,000 clones, around 92% of which are singletons. Sample: PBMCs, taken 65 to 70 days after transplant. The receptors here all came from a human patient who received an intestinal transplant, so some T cells may come from the graft donor.

The chain couples TRBV7-2 to TRBJ2-7; 11 bases are a match to TRBD1. This CDR3 is 14 amino acids long. The germline CDR1 and CDR2 sequences are SGHTA and FQGNSA. Losses at the gene ends were 4 bases for V and 3 bases for J; bases not matched to a gene: 2. CDR3 loop: CASSWGTGGYEQYF. The CDR3 DNA reads as TGTGCCAGCAGCTGGGGGACAGGGGGCTACGAGCAGTACTTC.

CDR3 DNA sequence: TGTGCCAGCAGTGAAAACGGGCTGGGTAGTACTGAAGCTTTCTTT. It specifies CASSENGLGSTEAFF. The chain carries TRBV2 and TRBJ1-1, with D hard to call. V was cut by 2 bases and J by 5 bases, with 15 bases left in between. The CDR3 is 15 amino acids. The germline gives CDR1 SNHLY, CDR2 FYNNEI.

CDR3 nucleotides: TGTGCCAGCAGTTTCTGGGCAGGGGATGAAAAACTGTTTTTT. This codes for CASSFWAGDEKLFF. The V call is TRBV6-6, the J call TRBJ1-4; D is perhaps TRBD1 (6 bases). The V end lost 4 bases, the J end lost 6 bases, and 12 bases lay between the germline ends. CDR1 is MNHNY, CDR2 SVGAGI, per germline (reference sequence). CDR3 length equals 14 residues.

The V gene is TRBV27, the J gene TRBJ2-3; TRBD1 matches at 8 bases. The junction had 14 bases not matched to a gene; V was cut back by 6 bases and J by 3 bases. CDR1 is MNHEY, CDR2 SMNVEV, per germline (reference sequence). The CDR3 extends over 17 amino acids. CDR3 in DNA: TGTGCCAGCAGCTCTACCAGGGGGCTAGATAGGACAGATACGCAGTATTTT. Its protein is CASSSTRGLDRTDTQYF.

This sequence joins TRBV19 and TRBJ2-5; the D is unclear. TRBJ2-7 matches the DNA end more closely, so the J call is doubtful. Germline lookup yields CDR1 LNHDA and CDR2 SQIVND (reference sequence). The CDR3 extends over 11 amino acids. The CDR3 protein is CASRWGYEQYF. The CDR3 nucleotides read TGTGCCAGCCGCTGGGGTTACGAGCAGTACTTC.

V and J are TRBV4-2 and TRBJ2-1, with TRBD1 matching 9 bases. The V gene's germline CDR1 is LGHNA and CDR2 YNFKEQ. The CDR3 runs to 17 residues. The V and J ends lost 3 bases and 2 bases, in that order; junction bases with no gene match: 8. The CDR3 nucleotides are TGTGCCAGCAGCCAGGCCCTCACAGGGGGCGCCTACAATGAGCAGTTCTTC. Translating gives CASSQALTGGAYNEQFF.

This sequence joins TRBV13 and TRBJ2-7, with 11 nucleotides matching TRBD1. The CDR3 has 14 amino acids. In germline, CDR1 is PRHDT, CDR2 FYEKMQ (reference sequence). The J segment lost 6 bases and the V segment lost 5 bases, leaving 6 bases of the junction unmatched. The CDR3 bases are TGTGCCAGCAGCACGGGGACAGGGGGAGTCGAGCAGTACTTC. Translating gives CASSTGTGGVEQYF.

This chain uses TRBV9 with TRBJ2-1, with 7 bases fitting TRBD2. V lost 0 bases to trimming and J lost 5 bases; unmatched junction nucleotides: 5. The V gene's germline CDR1 is SGDLS and CDR2 YYNGEE. This CDR3 spans 15 amino acids. CDR3 protein: CASSVGLAGNNEQFF. In DNA form, the CDR3 reads TGTGCCAGCAGCGTAGGACTAGCCGGGAACAATGAGCAGTTCTTC.